The 19 T cell receptor beta chains below all came from one sample that was sequenced in a study of T cells in Graves' hyperthyroidism and ophthalmopathy. RNA transcripts provided the source from which TCR beta CDR3 regions were amplified. The HTBI primer set was used in a first-round RT-PCR of the TCR CDR3. One entry per CDR3 protein results from TCRdb running MiXCR on the multiplex PCR reads. The sample lists around 600,000 distinct CDR3 sequences; 15% to 18% were seen once. Sequences were obtained from blood. Receptors were obtained from a woman between 25 and 40 years old with Graves' hyperthyroidism.

This clonotype came up many times. V and J are TRBV7-6 and TRBJ2-1; 7 positions agree with TRBD1. V gave up 0 bases and J gave up 8 bases; unmatched junction bases: 4. The CDR3 is 14 residues long. The germline gives CDR1 SGHVS, CDR2 FNYEAQ. This chain's CDR3 is CASSLAGGGDEQFF. The CDR3 DNA sequence: TGTGCCAGCAGCTTAGCAGGGGGCGGCGATGAGCAGTTCTTC.

This clonotype was observed at least ten times. The CDR3 loop is CASSSRGPNGYTF. Written as DNA, the CDR3 is TGTGCCAGCAGCTCCAGGGGGCCCAATGGCTACACCTTC. The chain couples TRBV11-2 to TRBJ1-2; 8 bases are a match to TRBD1. The V gene end was trimmed by 4 bases and the J gene end by 6 bases; junction bases not matched to a gene: 4. Germline V gene lookup returns CDR1 SGHAT and CDR2 FQNNGV. The CDR3 contains 13 residues.

Regarding this clonotype: The junction departs from the called germline gene at one end, perhaps through a read error. The chain links TRBV7-2 to TRBJ2-5; D tentatively fits TRBD1 or TRBD2 (5 bases each). The CDR3 consists of 13 residues. Germline V gene lookup returns CDR1 SGHTA and CDR2 FQGNSA. The CDR3 is CASSLVGGEAQYF. The CDR3, as DNA: TGTGCCAGCAGCTTAGTTGGGGGAGAGGCCCAGTACTTC.

This clonotype was counted many times. The chain recombines TRBV20-1 with TRBJ2-3, with 7 bases aligning to TRBD2. CDR3 size: 14 residues. CDR1 is DFQATT and CDR2 is SNEGSKA in the germline V gene (reference sequence). V dropped 2 bases and J dropped 4; count of bases not matched to a gene: 6. The CDR3 region is CSARLASGSDTQYF. Written as DNA, the CDR3 is TGCAGTGCTAGACTCGCTAGCGGTTCAGATACGCAGTATTTT.

Only a few counts were recorded for this clonotype. The chain combines TRBV29-1 with TRBJ1-1, with D unclear. CDR1 is SQVTM and CDR2 is ANQGSEA in the germline V gene. The CDR3 has 11 amino acids. V was pared by 5 bases and J by 4 bases, with 8 bases between. The CDR3 nucleotides read TGCAGCGTTTCCGTTTTCACTGAAGCTTTCTTT. It yields the protein CSVSVFTEAFF.

As concerns this clonotype: A much more abundant neighbour one base away suggests this may be a read error. J is TRBJ2-1 and V is TRBV20-1, with D perhaps assigned TRBD1 or TRBD2 (5 bases each). Trimming took off 2 bases at V and 8 bases at J, with 25 bases between the two ends. CDR3 length equals 17 residues. The germline CDR1 and CDR2 sequences are DFQATT and SNEGSKA (reference sequence). The CDR3 DNA sequence: TGCAGTGCTAGACGACTAACGGGACGTGTACCTCTTGATGAGCAGTTCTTC. Its translation is CSARRLTGRVPLDEQFF.

The V call is TRBV5-4, the J call TRBJ2-3; D remains ambiguous. Trimming cost V 4 bases and J 4 bases, with 7 bases left between them. The CDR3 runs to 12 residues. CDR1 is SGHNT, CDR2 YYREEE, per germline (reference sequence). The CDR3 sequence: CASSILSDTQYF. CDR3 DNA: TGTGCCAGCAGCATATTGTCAGATACGCAGTATTTT.

This clonotype was found many times. The chain carries TRBV20-1 and TRBJ1-4; 9 bases are a match to TRBD1. The CDR3 runs to 15 residues. Unmatched junction bases numbered 7, after V lost 0 bases and J lost 8 bases. Germline V gives CDR1 DFQATT, CDR2 SNEGSKA (reference sequence). The CDR3 region has the DNA TGCAGTGCTAGAGATCTCGGGACAGGGTTGGAAAAACTGTTTTTT. Its translation: CSARDLGTGLEKLFF.

This clonotype was recorded many times. The rearrangement joins TRBV7-3 to TRBJ2-7, with a weak D call TRBD1 (6 bases). CDR3 size: 16 residues. The V end lost 2 bases, the J end lost 3 bases, and 17 bases lay between the germline ends. Germline lookup yields CDR1 SGHTA and CDR2 FQGTGA. CDR3 DNA: TGTGCCAGCAGCTTACGGGATCAGGGGAAGCGCTACGAGCAGTACTTC. Translated: CASSLRDQGKRYEQYF. Full variable domain (outside the CDR3, taken from reference TRBV7-3 and TRBJ2-7): GAGVSQTPSNKVTEKGKYVELRCDPISGHTALYWYRQSLGQGPEFLIYFQGTGAADDSGLPNDRFFAVRPEGSVSTLKIQRTERGDSAVYLCASSLRDQGKRYEQYFGPGTRLTVT.

In nucleotides, the CDR3 is TGTGCCTGGAGCCGACAGGGACGTACTGAAGCTTTCTTT. Residues: CAWSRQGRTEAFF. The chain uses TRBV30 and TRBJ1-1; TRBD1 matches at 7 bases. V shed 3 bases, J shed 5 bases, and the junction held 6 bases outside the gene matches. Germline lookup yields CDR1 GTSNPN and CDR2 SVGIG (reference sequence). CDR3 length: 13 amino acids.

This clonotype was seen a handful of times. V is TRBV6-2 or TRBV6-3 and J is TRBJ2-1; D possibly corresponds to TRBD1 (5 bases). V dropped 10 bases and J dropped 8 bases, with 15 bases sitting between them. Germline CDR1 and CDR2: MNHEY and SVGEGT. This CDR3 region has 12 residues. In DNA, the CDR3 is TGTGCCACCGTAACCTCAGGGCATGAGCAGTTCTTC. Translation: CATVTSGHEQFF.

At least ten counts were recorded for this clonotype. The DNA for the CDR3 is TGCAGTGCTAATCTGATTTTGTCCACTGAAGCTTTCTTT. It is translated as CSANLILSTEAFF. V gene TRBV20-1 combines with J gene TRBJ1-1; D not certain. V lost 4 bases and J 4 bases, leaving 13 bases between the germline ends. Germline V gene lookup returns CDR1 DFQATT and CDR2 SNEGSKA (reference sequence). CDR3 length: 13 residues.

This clonotype was recorded many times. J is TRBJ2-7 and V is TRBV20-1; weak D call: TRBD2 (5 bases). Trimming left V 7 bases short and J 7 bases short, with 14 bases between. This CDR3 is built from 11 residues. The germline CDR1 and CDR2 sequences are DFQATT and SNEGSKA (reference sequence). The CDR3 nucleotides are TGCAGTGTAAGCCTAGCCGGAGAGCAGTACTTC. This gives the protein CSVSLAGEQYF.

The chain carries TRBV7-2 and TRBJ2-1; D is unclear. The CDR3 consists of 12 residues. The germline CDR1 and CDR2 sequences are SGHTA and FQGNSA. V lost 0 bases, J lost 8 bases, and 5 bases lay in between. The CDR3 region is CASSLARYEQFF. The CDR3 DNA reads TGTGCCAGCAGCTTAGCGCGGTATGAGCAGTTCTTC.

This clonotype appeared a few times. The rearrangement joins TRBV6-1 to TRBJ2-5; the match to TRBD1 covers 8 bases. V gave up 3 bases and J gave up 2 bases; unmatched junction bases: 5. The CDR3 contains 15 residues. From germline, CDR1 is MNHNS and CDR2 SASEGT. The CDR3 reads CASSDLRQGQETQYF. DNA of the CDR3: TGTGCCAGCAGTGACCTAAGACAGGGGCAAGAGACCCAGTACTTC.

Only a few counts were recorded for this clonotype. J is TRBJ1-3 and V is TRBV12-3 or TRBV12-4; TRBD1 matches at 8 bases. V lost 3 bases to trimming and J lost 2 bases; unmatched junction nucleotides: 3. The CDR3 has 15 residues. CDR3 residues: CASSLAGGTGNTIYF. The DNA of the CDR3 is TGTGCCAGCAGTTTGGCAGGGGGCACTGGAAACACCATATATTTT.

This clonotype was found many times. This chain uses TRBV20-1 with TRBJ2-3; 8 bases are shared with TRBD2. This CDR3 contains 16 residues. Germline V gene data show CDR1 as DFQATT and CDR2 as SNEGSKA (reference sequence). The CDR3 DNA reads as TGCAGCGGGGGGTGGCGGATCGCGGGAGGAGCAGATACGCAGTATTTT. Protein product: CSGGWRIAGGADTQYF.

This clonotype came up many times. This chain connects TRBV6-1 to TRBJ2-1; D is possibly TRBD1 (6 bases). The CDR3 is made up of 14 amino acids. Trimming pared 10 bases from V and 3 bases from J, leaving 16 bases between. Germline lookup yields CDR1 MNHNS and CDR2 SASEGT. The DNA of the CDR3 is TGTGCCACCTTAACAGGGCCCTTCTACAATGAGCAGTTCTTC. Protein product: CATLTGPFYNEQFF.

Many counts were recorded for this clonotype. The genes are TRBV30 and TRBJ1-2; no clear D gene. The CDR3 sequence is 13 residues long. Trimming took 2 bases from V and 2 from J, leaving 9 bases between them. In germline, CDR1 is GTSNPN, CDR2 SVGIG (reference sequence). The CDR3 here is CAWSKGPNYGYTF. DNA for the CDR3: TGTGCCTGGAGTAAAGGACCGAACTATGGCTACACCTTC.